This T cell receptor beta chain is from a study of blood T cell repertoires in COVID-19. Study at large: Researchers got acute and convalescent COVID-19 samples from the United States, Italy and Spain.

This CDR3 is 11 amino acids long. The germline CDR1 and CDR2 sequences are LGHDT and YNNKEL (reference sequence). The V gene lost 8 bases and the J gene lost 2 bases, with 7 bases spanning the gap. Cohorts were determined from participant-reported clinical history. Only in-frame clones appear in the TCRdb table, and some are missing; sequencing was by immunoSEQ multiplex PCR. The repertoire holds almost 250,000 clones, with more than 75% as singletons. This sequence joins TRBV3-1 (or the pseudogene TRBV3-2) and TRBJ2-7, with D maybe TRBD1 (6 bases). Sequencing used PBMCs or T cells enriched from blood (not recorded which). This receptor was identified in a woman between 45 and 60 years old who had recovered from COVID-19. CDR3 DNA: TGTGCCAGCGGACAGACCTACGAGCAGTACTTC. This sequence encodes CASGQTYEQYF.